This is a list of T cell receptor beta chains from one sample in a study of cytomegalovirus exposure and HLA in healthy donors. Sequencing used immunoSEQ multiplex PCR; TCRdb keeps in-frame clones, though not all of them. This table has about 150,000 clones, about 91% appearing once. The sample was PBMCs. The receptors come from a man in his late teens or twenties in good health and CMV-seropositive. The CDR3 runs from the conserved cysteine through the conserved F or W. The D gene is left open where the match is weak.

TRBD2	15	TRBV19	TRBJ2-7	CASSDSFGGSYEQYF	TGTGCCAGTAGTGATTCTTTCGGCGGGAGTTACGAGCAGTACTTC
.	14	TRBV27	TRBJ2-2	CASSLLGDFGELFF	TGTGCCAGCAGTTTACTCGGGGATTTCGGGGAGCTGTTTTTT
TRBD1	13	TRBV28	TRBJ1-2	CAITGQPDYGYTF	TGTGCCATTACGGGACAGCCGGACTATGGCTACACCTTC
.	13	TRBV11-2	TRBJ2-3	CASKGFSTDTQYF	TGTGCCAGCAAGGGGTTTAGCACAGATACGCAGTATTTT
TRBD1	14	TRBV6-5	TRBJ1-2	CASSTGTVNYGYTF	TGTGCCAGCAGCACCGGGACAGTGAACTATGGCTACACCTTC
TRBD2	15	TRBV13	TRBJ2-7	CASSRTSGRSYEQYF	TGTGCCAGCAGCCGAACTAGCGGGAGGTCCTACGAGCAGTACTTC
.	13	TRBV7-6	TRBJ2-1	CASSPWPKDEQFF	TGTGCCAGCAGCCCATGGCCGAAAGATGAGCAGTTCTTC
.	13	TRBV5-1	TRBJ1-2	CASSLITGYGYTF	TGCGCCAGCAGCTTGATAACAGGCTATGGCTACACCTTC
.	12	TRBV30	TRBJ1-3	CAWISGGNTIYF	TGTGCCTGGATATCGGGGGGAAACACCATATATTTT
.	14	TRBV2	TRBJ2-7	CASRDWGLWREQYF	TGTGCCAGCAGGGACTGGGGATTATGGCGCGAGCAGTACTTC